Below are 17 T cell receptor beta chains sequenced from a single sample in a study of Ad26.COV2.S vaccination and SARS-CoV-2 variants. The sample's treatment: around 19 received Ad26.COV2.S at low or high dose, single or two shots; about five received placebo; per-sample allocation not given. Each sample was drawn 63 days after the first injection (of vaccine or placebo). Using immunoSEQ multiplex PCR, the repertoire was profiled, and TCRdb retains in-frame clones only, with some absent. The data show 350,000 to 400,000 clones, approximately 90% seen once. The sample was peripheral blood, taken in a trial of Ad26.COV2.S vaccine versus placebo. These receptors all stem from a person between 18 and 60 years old who received the Ad26.COV2.S COVID-19 vaccine or a placebo.

This clone occurred once. The rearrangement uses TRBV5-5 and TRBJ1-2; tentatively, D is TRBD1 (5 bases). The CDR3 contains 15 residues. Germline loops: CDR1 SGHKS, CDR2 YYEKEE (reference sequence). V lost 2 bases and J 3 bases, leaving 14 bases between the germline ends. In DNA form, the CDR3 reads TGTGCCAGCAGCTTCGATCCAGGGATATACTATGGCTACACCTTC. It codes for CASSFDPGIYYGYTF.

The chain combines TRBV4-1 with TRBJ2-6; D not certain. Per germline, CDR1 MGHRA and CDR2 YSYEKL. This CDR3 spans 18 amino acids. V lost 0 bases, J lost 3 bases, and 15 bases lay in between. CDR3 loop: CASSQDPRLPSGANVLTF. The DNA of the CDR3 is TGCGCCAGCAGCCAAGACCCCAGATTGCCAAGTGGGGCCAACGTCCTGACTTTC.

The CDR3 spells CASSSDRDLQETQYF. The CDR3 nucleotides read TGCGCCAGCAGTTCGGACAGGGACCTCCAAGAGACCCAGTACTTC. V usage is TRBV5-1 and J usage is TRBJ2-5; 8 nucleotides match TRBD1. CDR1 and CDR2 from the germline V gene are SGHRS and YFSETQ. V lost 5 bases, J lost 1 base, and 7 bases stayed unmatched. The CDR3 extends over 15 amino acids. Full variable domain (remainder filled in from reference TRBV5-1 and TRBJ2-5): KAGVTQTPRYLIKTRGQQVTLSCSPISGHRSVSWYQQTPGQGLQFLFEYFSETQRNKGNFPGRFSGRQFSNSRSEMNVSTLELGDSALYLCASSSDRDLQETQYFGPGTRLLVL.

V gene TRBV2 combines with J gene TRBJ2-1; TRBD1 aligns across 10 bases. This CDR3 contains 16 residues. CDR1 and CDR2 (germline): SNHLY, FYNNEI. The V gene end was trimmed by 7 bases and the J gene end by 6 bases; junction bases not matched to a gene: 12. The CDR3 here is CASTSHYGQGGNEQFF. The DNA for the CDR3 is TGTGCCAGCACTAGCCACTATGGACAGGGGGGCAATGAGCAGTTCTTC.

This rearrangement joins TRBV10-3 to TRBJ2-5; 8 positions match TRBD1. Germline V CDR1 and CDR2: ENHRY, SYGVKD. The V gene end was trimmed by 6 bases and the J gene end by 5 bases; junction bases not matched to a gene: 11. The CDR3 runs 15 residues. The CDR3 sequence is CAISRTGLGWETQYF. Here the CDR3 DNA reads TGTGCCATCAGCCGGACAGGGCTAGGTTGGGAGACCCAGTACTTC.

The V and J genes are TRBV7-9 and TRBJ2-3; 11 positions match TRBD2. Per germline, CDR1 SEHNR and CDR2 FQNEAQ (reference sequence). The CDR3 sequence is 19 residues long. V gave up 2 bases and J gave up 3 bases; unmatched junction bases: 13. For the CDR3, the DNA is TGTGCCAGCAGCTTACCTTGGGTGGTAGCGGGGGGGCGAACAGATACGCAGTATTTT. This codes for CASSLPWVVAGGRTDTQYF.

The V gene is TRBV9, the J gene TRBJ1-2; D is undetermined. Germline assignment: CDR1 SGDLS and CDR2 YYNGEE. V lost 0 bases, J lost 6 bases, and 9 bases lay in between. The CDR3 is 13 amino acids. This CDR3 is CASSVGAENGYTF. In DNA form, the CDR3 reads TGTGCCAGCAGCGTAGGGGCGGAGAATGGCTACACCTTC.

V and J are TRBV7-9 and TRBJ1-4; D gene ambiguous. The CDR3 totals 14 residues. Germline V gene sequence: CDR1 SEHNR, CDR2 FQNEAQ (reference sequence). Trimming cost V 3 bases and J 3 bases, with 8 bases left between them. The CDR3 here is CASSLARPNEKLFF. CDR3 DNA: TGTGCCAGCAGCTTGGCTCGTCCTAATGAAAAACTGTTTTTT. The complete variable domain, with remaining parts taken from reference TRBV7-9 and TRBJ1-4, reads DTGVSQNPRHKITKRGQNVTFRCDPISEHNRLYWYRQTLGQGPEFLTYFQNEAQLEKSRLLSDRFSAERPKGSFSTLEIQRTEQGDSAMYLCASSLARPNEKLFFGSGTQLSVL.

The V and J genes are TRBV28 and TRBJ2-5; either TRBD1 or TRBD2 may supply D (5 bases each). This CDR3 is built from 15 residues. V lost 2 bases to trimming and J lost 1 base, with 11 bases between them. The germline V gene has CDR1 MDHEN and CDR2 SYDVKM. The CDR3 loop is CASSLRQGPQETQYF. CDR3 nucleotide sequence: TGTGCCAGCAGTTTACGGCAGGGACCCCAAGAGACCCAGTACTTC.

V usage is TRBV3-1 (or the pseudogene TRBV3-2) and J usage is TRBJ1-2, with no clear D. The germline V and J ends were trimmed by 0 bases and 7 bases, with 9 bases remaining between them. CDR3 length: 13 amino acids. The V gene's germline CDR1 is LGHDT and CDR2 YNNKEL (reference sequence). CDR3 region: CASSQDARGGYTF. The CDR3 DNA follows: TGTGCCAGCAGCCAAGATGCTCGCGGTGGCTACACCTTC.

The gene calls are TRBV14 and TRBJ1-5; D possibly corresponds to TRBD1 (6 bases). The ends were cut back, 1 base at V and 5 bases at J, with 12 bases in the middle. Germline V gene data show CDR1 as SGHDN and CDR2 as FVKESK. This CDR3 contains 15 residues. DNA of the CDR3: TGTGCCAGCAGCCAAGCCAACAGGGAGGATCAGCCCCAGCATTTT. Amino acid sequence: CASSQANREDQPQHF.

V and J are TRBV18 and TRBJ1-6; tentative D call: TRBD1 (6 bases). There are 15 residues in the CDR3. From germline, CDR1 is KGHSH and CDR2 LQKENI. V dropped 5 bases and J dropped 14 bases, with 22 bases sitting between them. The CDR3 DNA follows: TGTGCCAGCTCAAATCCGACAGGTCGCGGGGGGACCCTCCACTTT. Its protein is CASSNPTGRGGTLHF.

The chain combines TRBV29-1 with TRBJ2-1; tentative D call: TRBD2 (5 bases). The CDR3 contains 12 residues. The germline CDR1 and CDR2 sequences are SQVTM and ANQGSEA. V was trimmed by 2 bases and J by 6 bases, leaving 8 bases between them. CDR3 bases: TGCAGCGTTGAATTGGCGGGCAATGAGCAGTTCTTC. Its protein is CSVELAGNEQFF.

The gene calls are TRBV5-6 and TRBJ1-1, with no clear D. V was trimmed by 3 bases and J by 12 bases, leaving 18 bases between them. The CDR3 spans 13 residues. Germline CDR1 and CDR2: SGHDT and YYEEEE. The CDR3 DNA is TGTGCCAGCAGCTATCGTGGGATCCCGGGGACTTTCTTT. Translation gives CASSYRGIPGTFF.

The chain joins TRBV29-1 to TRBJ1-1, with D maybe TRBD1 (5 bases). This CDR3 spans 10 amino acids. The V gene's germline CDR1 is SQVTM and CDR2 ANQGSEA. Trimming pared 6 bases from V and 7 bases from J, leaving 9 bases between. This CDR3 is CSVGGGEAFF. CDR3 bases: TGCAGCGTCGGGGGTGGTGAAGCTTTCTTT.

The chain uses TRBV19 and TRBJ1-2, with D unresolved. The CDR3 is 15 amino acids. Trimming cost V 3 bases and J 0 bases, with 11 bases left between them. Germline V gene data show CDR1 as LNHDA and CDR2 as SQIVND (reference sequence). CDR3 protein: CASSMKIWANYGYTF. CDR3 sequence (DNA): TGTGCCAGTAGTATGAAGATTTGGGCTAACTATGGCTACACCTTC.

The gene calls are TRBV5-1 and TRBJ2-3, with D perhaps matching TRBD1 (6 bases). Germline-derived CDR1 and CDR2 are SGHRS and YFSETQ. The CDR3 is 15 amino acids. Trimming removed 4 bases from V and 4 bases from J, with 16 bases in between. The CDR3 sequence is CASSQTGDVADTQYF. The CDR3 DNA sequence: TGCGCCAGCAGCCAGACAGGAGATGTCGCAGATACGCAGTATTTT.